This T cell receptor (beta chain) was identified in a study of blood T cell repertoires in COVID-19. Across the whole study: Donors in the United States, Italy and Spain gave samples during acute or convalescent COVID-19. PBMCs, B-cell-depleted T cells, or T cells provided the cDNA or gDNA that made up the material.

In the original analysis: The authors estimated nucleated cell counts from reference gene primer amplification. Sequenced by immunoSEQ multiplex PCR; TCRdb stores in-frame clones only, minus some. V and J calls plus clone size are reproduced from that table; the DNA served to infer D and trimming. The data show under 200,000 clones, 77% seen once. Trimming stripped 2 bases from V and 2 bases from J, with 10 bases between. The CDR3 contains 15 residues. Germline CDR1 and CDR2: LGHNT and FRNRAP. This chain uses TRBV12-5 with TRBJ1-5; no firm D call. The sequence came from a man in his 70s with acute or convalescent COVID-19. Sequencing was done on a sample of peripheral blood. The CDR3 loop reads CASGLYRGGNQPQHF. The CDR3 DNA sequence: TGTGCTAGTGGTTTGTATCGGGGAGGCAATCAGCCCCAGCATTTT.